The 2 T cell receptor beta chains reported below all come from one sample, sequenced in a study of CD8+CD57+ T cells in acquired aplastic anemia. TCR beta VDJ and CDR3 were profiled, and genomic DNA was the template. TCRdb reprocessed the reads with MiXCR, giving one entry per CDR3 protein. Of 100,000 to 150,000 distinct CDR3 sequences listed, around two fifths are singletons. Sequenced sample: sorted CD4+, CD8+, or CD8+CD57+ T cells (not recorded which) from PBMCs. These receptor sequences come from a human donor in good health, serving as a control.

This clonotype was observed a single time. Here the CDR3 omits its conserved ending phenylalanine or tryptophan, so a read error is the likely source. V usage is TRBV27 and J usage is TRBJ1-5; 10 bases agree with TRBD1. This CDR3 has 14 amino acids. After removal of 5 bases from V and 6 bases from J, the junction contained 4 bases not matched to a gene. CDR1 is MNHEY and CDR2 is SMNVEV in the germline V gene (reference sequence). The CDR3 DNA reads as TGTGCCAGCAGTCGGACAGGGGGATTTCAGCCCCAGCATCTT. It encodes CASSRTGGFQPQHL.

This clonotype came up a few times. This chain joins TRBV28 and TRBJ2-4; D is perhaps TRBD2 (6 bases). CDR1 and CDR2 from the germline V gene are MDHEN and SYDVKM. The CDR3 is 14 amino acids. The ends were cut back, 2 bases at V and 4 bases at J, with 9 bases in the middle. In nucleotides, the CDR3 is TGTGCCAGCAGTTTAAGGGCGGGAAAAAACATTCAGTACTTC. Translating it yields CASSLRAGKNIQYF.